Shown below are 6 T cell receptor beta chains from a single sample sequenced in a study of cytomegalovirus exposure and HLA in healthy donors. Primers included in the PCR were 60 Vbeta and 13 Jbeta primers. The repertoire was sequenced with immunoSEQ multiplex PCR; TCRdb's copy has only in-frame clones and lacks some. The data contain roughly 160,000 clones, 70% to 80% of them singletons. Sequencing input: PBMCs. Source of these receptors: a man in his forties or fifties in good health and CMV-seronegative.

This clone was counted once. The same CDR3 can be traced to other DNA sequences in this sample. The V and J genes are TRBV7-9 and TRBJ1-1, with TRBD1 matching 7 bases. V lost 6 bases to trimming and J lost 5 bases; unmatched junction nucleotides: 6. This CDR3 is 13 amino acids long. Germline V gene lookup returns CDR1 SEHNR and CDR2 FQNEAQ (reference sequence). The CDR3 loop is CASSRQGLTEAFF. DNA for the CDR3: TGTGCCAGCAGTAGACAGGGCTTGACTGAAGCTTTCTTT.

V is TRBV10-2 and J is TRBJ2-7, with 10 bases fitting TRBD1. The CDR3 has 16 residues. J lost 4 bases, V lost 0 bases, and 6 bases had no gene match. The germline gives CDR1 WSHSY, CDR2 SAAADI. Here the CDR3 DNA reads TGCGCCAGCAGTGAGTCCTGGACAGGGGGTTCTTACGAGCAGTACTTC. It encodes CASSESWTGGSYEQYF.

The genes are TRBV27 and TRBJ1-1, with D possibly matching TRBD1 (6 bases). Germline V lookup: CDR1 MNHEY, CDR2 SMNVEV (reference sequence). The CDR3 length is 16 residues. The ends were cut back, 3 bases at V and 5 bases at J, with 19 bases in the middle. The DNA of the CDR3 is TGTGCCAGCAGTTTGTGGGGGGGGCAGAGGGGGACTGAAGCTTTCTTT. It yields the protein CASSLWGGQRGTEAFF.

For this clone: A read error may produce the germline difference seen at one junction end. CDR3 DNA: TGTGCTAGCAGCTCTGGGGCTAGCGGAAGCACAGATACGCAGTATTTT. It encodes CASSSGASGSTDTQYF. The V call is TRBV7-7, the J call TRBJ2-3; TRBD2 aligns across 7 bases. Germline V CDR1 and CDR2: SSHAT, FNYEAQ (reference sequence). This CDR3 has 16 residues. Together with reference TRBV7-7 and TRBJ2-3, the CDR3 gives the full variable domain: GAGVSQSPRYKVTKRGQDVTLRCDPISSHATLYWYQQALGQGPEFLTYFNYEAQPDKSGLPSDRFSAERPEGSISTLTIQRTEQRDSAMYRCASSSGASGSTDTQYFGPGTRLTVL.

V usage is TRBV6-4 and J usage is TRBJ2-3; 10 nucleotides match TRBD2. CDR1 and CDR2 (germline): MRHNA, SNTAGT. This CDR3 region has 14 residues. The ends lost 3 bases at V and 4 bases at J; junction bases unmatched: 1. The CDR3 spells CASSDTSGADTQYF. DNA of the CDR3: TGTGCCAGCAGTGATACTAGCGGGGCAGATACGCAGTATTTT.

The V call is TRBV19, the J call TRBJ1-5; no definite D call. Deletions cut 1 base from V and 6 bases from J, with 13 bases between. The CDR3 is 15 amino acids. Per the germline V gene, CDR1 is LNHDA and CDR2 is SQIVND (reference sequence). The CDR3 nucleotides read TGTGCCAGTAGTATAGCCCCCGGGTCATTTCAGCCCCAGCATTTT. Translating gives CASSIAPGSFQPQHF.